Listed below are T cell receptor beta chains from one sample, sequenced in a study of cytomegalovirus exposure and HLA in healthy donors. The method was immunoSEQ multiplex PCR; TCRdb's version includes in-frame clones alone and lacks a portion of them. The table has about 140,000 clones, roughly 66% seen once. Sequencing input: PBMCs. Receptor source: a woman aged 55 to 70 in good health and CMV-seronegative. Each CDR3 is given with its conserved first and last residue. A D gene is named only where the DNA matches it firmly. A row's size may be missing; if present it is once, few, many or a size class.

cdr3_aa: CASSVGGSEGTQYF; cdr3_nt: TGTGCCAGCAGCGTAGGCGGGAGTGAGGGTACGCAGTATTTT; d_call: TRBD2; clone_size: -; cdr3_length: 14; v_call: TRBV9; j_call: TRBJ2-3
cdr3_aa: CASSAGVSYNEQFF; cdr3_nt: TGTGCCAGCAGCGCGGGAGTCTCCTACAATGAGCAGTTCTTC; d_call: TRBD2; clone_size: -; cdr3_length: 14; v_call: TRBV11-2; j_call: TRBJ2-1
cdr3_aa: CASSPGLAGRYEQYF; cdr3_nt: TGTGCCAGTAGCCCCGGACTAGCGGGGCGCTACGAGCAGTACTTC; d_call: TRBD2; clone_size: -; cdr3_length: 15; v_call: TRBV19; j_call: TRBJ2-7
cdr3_aa: CASSPQGSTPHSNQPQHF; cdr3_nt: TGTGCCAGCAGCCCCCAGGGATCCACTCCACATAGCAATCAGCCCCAGCATTTT; d_call: -; clone_size: -; cdr3_length: 18; v_call: TRBV7-9; j_call: TRBJ1-5
cdr3_aa: CASSVKESSYEQYF; cdr3_nt: TGTGCCAGCAGCGTAAAAGAGAGCTCCTACGAGCAGTACTTC; d_call: -; clone_size: -; cdr3_length: 14; v_call: TRBV7-8; j_call: TRBJ2-7
cdr3_aa: CASSYGGGVTDTQYF; cdr3_nt: TGTGCCAGCAGTTACGGGGGGGGAGTGACAGATACGCAGTATTTT; d_call: TRBD2; clone_size: -; cdr3_length: 15; v_call: TRBV6-5; j_call: TRBJ2-3
cdr3_aa: CASSNLAGSYEQYF; cdr3_nt: TGTGCCAGCAGCAATCTAGCGGGGAGCTACGAGCAGTACTTC; d_call: TRBD2; clone_size: -; cdr3_length: 14; v_call: TRBV14; j_call: TRBJ2-7
cdr3_aa: CASSLFGLAGATDTQYF; cdr3_nt: TGTGCCAGCAGCTTATTTGGACTAGCGGGGGCCACAGATACGCAGTATTTT; d_call: TRBD2; clone_size: -; cdr3_length: 17; v_call: TRBV7-3; j_call: TRBJ2-3
cdr3_aa: CASSPTGDTEAFF; cdr3_nt: TGTGCCAGCAGCCCGACAGGGGACACTGAAGCTTTCTTT; d_call: TRBD1; clone_size: -; cdr3_length: 13; v_call: TRBV7-9; j_call: TRBJ1-1
cdr3_aa: CASRRLAGETDTQYF; cdr3_nt: TGTGCCAGCAGAAGACTAGCGGGAGAGACAGATACGCAGTATTTT; d_call: TRBD2; clone_size: few; cdr3_length: 15; v_call: TRBV6-4; j_call: TRBJ2-3
cdr3_aa: CASSLAPPGLAAQYF; cdr3_nt: TGTGCCAGCAGCTTGGCCCCGCCGGGACTAGCGGCTCAGTACTTC; d_call: TRBD2; clone_size: -; cdr3_length: 15; v_call: TRBV5-5; j_call: TRBJ2-5
cdr3_aa: CSVLAGFSARRNYGYTF; cdr3_nt: TGCAGCGTGCTCGCAGGGTTTTCAGCGCGACGTAACTATGGCTACACCTTC; d_call: -; clone_size: few; cdr3_length: 17; v_call: TRBV29-1; j_call: TRBJ1-2
cdr3_aa: CASSPHRTNYGYTF; cdr3_nt: TGTGCCAGCAGCCCCCACAGGACGAACTATGGCTACACCTTC; d_call: -; clone_size: -; cdr3_length: 14; v_call: TRBV7-2; j_call: TRBJ1-2
cdr3_aa: CASSYRQGSTDEQFF; cdr3_nt: TGTGCCAGCAGCTACAGGCAGGGAAGTACAGATGAGCAGTTCTTC; d_call: -; clone_size: -; cdr3_length: 15; v_call: TRBV27; j_call: TRBJ2-1
cdr3_aa: CASSRLAVHTGELFF; cdr3_nt: TGTGCCAGCAGTAGGCTAGCGGTTCACACCGGGGAGCTGTTTTTT; d_call: TRBD2; clone_size: -; cdr3_length: 15; v_call: TRBV28; j_call: TRBJ2-2
cdr3_aa: CASSDGQGPGNTIYF; cdr3_nt: TGTGCCAGCAGCGATGGACAGGGGCCTGGAAACACCATATATTTT; d_call: TRBD1; clone_size: -; cdr3_length: 15; v_call: TRBV2; j_call: TRBJ1-3
cdr3_aa: CASSMTGDGEQYF; cdr3_nt: TGTGCCAGTAGCATGACAGGGGACGGCGAGCAGTACTTC; d_call: TRBD1; clone_size: -; cdr3_length: 13; v_call: TRBV19; j_call: TRBJ2-7
cdr3_aa: CASRRTVSNQPQHF; cdr3_nt: TGTGCCAGCAGGAGGACAGTTAGCAATCAGCCCCAGCATTTT; d_call: -; clone_size: -; cdr3_length: 14; v_call: TRBV27; j_call: TRBJ1-5
cdr3_aa: CASSGRTSGEKSEQYF; cdr3_nt: TGTGCCAGCAGCGGTAGGACTAGCGGGGAGAAATCCGAGCAGTACTTC; d_call: TRBD2; clone_size: -; cdr3_length: 16; v_call: TRBV7-8; j_call: TRBJ2-7
cdr3_aa: CASSLAGNYNEQFF; cdr3_nt: TGTGCCAGCAGCCTAGCGGGCAACTACAATGAGCAGTTCTTC; d_call: TRBD2; clone_size: -; cdr3_length: 14; v_call: TRBV25-1; j_call: TRBJ2-1
cdr3_aa: CSVRLRDRGAPGNTEAFF; cdr3_nt: TGCAGCGTGCGCCTCCGGGACAGGGGAGCCCCTGGGAACACTGAAGCTTTCTTT; d_call: TRBD1; clone_size: few; cdr3_length: 18; v_call: TRBV29-1; j_call: TRBJ1-1
cdr3_aa: CASGRDGANYGYTF; cdr3_nt: TGTGCCAGCGGCAGGGATGGGGCTAACTATGGCTACACCTTC; d_call: -; clone_size: -; cdr3_length: 14; v_call: TRBV9; j_call: TRBJ1-2
cdr3_aa: CATSREGEGEYGYTF; cdr3_nt: TGTGCCACCAGCAGAGAGGGGGAGGGAGAATATGGCTACACCTTC; d_call: -; clone_size: -; cdr3_length: 15; v_call: TRBV15; j_call: TRBJ1-2
cdr3_aa: CATSRDLGGSNQPQHF; cdr3_nt: TGTGCCACCAGCAGAGATCTCGGGGGGAGCAATCAGCCCCAGCATTTT; d_call: -; clone_size: -; cdr3_length: 16; v_call: TRBV15; j_call: TRBJ1-5
cdr3_aa: CASSGGQETQYF; cdr3_nt: TGTGCCAGCAGTGGAGGCCAAGAGACCCAGTACTTC; d_call: -; clone_size: -; cdr3_length: 12; v_call: TRBV2; j_call: TRBJ2-5
cdr3_aa: CASSSMTGGVEEKLFF; cdr3_nt: TGTGCCAGCAGTTCCATGACAGGTGGAGTCGAAGAAAAACTGTTTTTT; d_call: -; clone_size: -; cdr3_length: 16; v_call: TRBV27; j_call: TRBJ1-4
cdr3_aa: CASSSSRREGNKETQYF; cdr3_nt: TGTGCCAGCAGCTCCTCCCGCCGGGAGGGGAACAAAGAGACCCAGTACTTC; d_call: TRBD2; clone_size: -; cdr3_length: 17; v_call: TRBV11-1; j_call: TRBJ2-5